These T cell receptor beta chains were read from a single sample in a study of pediatric ulcerative colitis. Some clones are missing from TCRdb's copy, which holds only in-frame ones; the method was immunoSEQ multiplex PCR. The table lists roughly 64,000 clones, 86% of them singletons. Input material: blood. The receptors were gathered from a boy aged 5-17 years with severe ulcerative colitis. Each CDR3 is given with its conserved first and last residue. Fields, in order: clone size, V gene, J gene, D gene, CDR3 length, CDR3 DNA, CDR3 protein. The D gene is left open where the match is weak. Size values are once, few and many counts, or a class for expanded clones, and some rows have none.

.	TRBV10-2	TRBJ2-4	.	12	TGCGCCAGCAGTGACTTAGAAAACATTCAGTACTTC	CASSDLENIQYF
few	TRBV29-1	TRBJ2-1	.	15	TGCAGCGTATTAGTCGGGACTCAGATCGGGGATGAGCAGTTCTTC	CSVLVGTQIGDEQFF
.	TRBV6-5	TRBJ1-6	TRBD1	15	TGTGCCAGCAGTTCAAGGACAGGGGTTAATTCACCCCTCCACTTT	CASSSRTGVNSPLHF
.	TRBV12-2	TRBJ2-1	.	17	TGTGCAAGTCGCTTACATACACTAGCGGGATGGGTTTGCGAGCAGTTCTTC	CASRLHTLAGWVCEQFF
.	TRBV4-2	TRBJ2-1	TRBD2	16	TGTGCCAGCAGCCTTCTAGCGGGAGATAGGTACAATGAGCAGTTCTTC	CASSLLAGDRYNEQFF
few	TRBV7-9	TRBJ2-7	.	14	TGTGCAGAAGCCCCTGCGCCGGTGGGCTCCGAGCAGTACTTC	CAEAPAPVGSEQYF
.	TRBV11-2	TRBJ2-7	.	13	TGTGCCAGCAGCTTTGATAGCAGGGGCGAGCAGTACTTC	CASSFDSRGEQYF
few	TRBV7-9	TRBJ1-1	TRBD1	14	TGTGCCAGCAGCTTACCGACAGGGGGAGGTGAAGCTTTCTTT	CASSLPTGGGEAFF
.	TRBV7-3	TRBJ2-1	TRBD2	17	TGTGCCAGCAGCCAAGGACTAGCGGCCATCCCTGGAAATGAGCAGTTCTTC	CASSQGLAAIPGNEQFF
.	TRBV6-5	TRBJ1-1	.	16	TGTGCCAGCAGTTACCGGTCTCCAGAAATTAACACTGAAGCTTTCTTT	CASSYRSPEINTEAFF
.	TRBV7-9	TRBJ2-3	TRBD2	16	TGTGCCAGCAGCTTCGGCGAGAGGGCGGGAGCAGATACGCAGTATTTT	CASSFGERAGADTQYF
few	TRBV7-2	TRBJ1-2	.	15	TGTGCCAGCAGCTTAGCGGAAGGGACTTTATATGGCTACACCTTC	CASSLAEGTLYGYTF
.	TRBV6-5	TRBJ2-1	TRBD1	14	TGTGCCAGCAGGACGACAGGGGGCATGGATGAGCAGTTCTTC	CASRTTGGMDEQFF
.	TRBV4-1	TRBJ2-7	.	16	TGCGCCAGCAGCCAAGAATCCTCTAGCGAGGCCTACGAGCAGTACTTC	CASSQESSSEAYEQYF
.	TRBV5-6	TRBJ2-3	.	13	TGTGCCAGCAGCTTAGCTAACGCAGATACGCAGTATTTT	CASSLANADTQYF
few	TRBV7-9	TRBJ2-2	.	16	TGTGCCAGCAGCGCGAGAACAGGCGCGAACACCGGGGAGCTGTTTTTT	CASSARTGANTGELFF
.	TRBV18	TRBJ2-7	.	15	TGTGCCAGCTCACCAGGGGAGGGGGCCAACTACGAGCAGTACTTC	CASSPGEGANYEQYF
few	TRBV6-1	TRBJ1-2	.	14	TGTGCCAGCAGTGAAGCCCCAGGGGACTATGGCTACACCTTC	CASSEAPGDYGYTF
once	TRBV4-2	TRBJ1-5	TRBD1	14	TGTGCCAGCAGCCCGGGACAGCTTAATCAGCCCCAGCATTTT	CASSPGQLNQPQHF
.	TRBV10-3	TRBJ2-3	.	13	TGTGCCATCAGTCCGGACAGAGCGGATACGCAGTATTTT	CAISPDRADTQYF
.	TRBV29-1	TRBJ2-2	TRBD1	14	TGCAGCGTTCCGAGACAGGGGAACACCGGGGAGCTGTTTTTT	CSVPRQGNTGELFF
.	TRBV5-4	TRBJ2-5	.	13	TGTGCCAGCAGCTTGGCCCCAGCGTTAACCCAGTACTTC	CASSLAPALTQYF
.	TRBV27	TRBJ2-7	.	13	TGTGCCAGCAGCTCCGGGAGATTCTACGAGCAGTACTTC	CASSSGRFYEQYF
.	TRBV5-1	TRBJ2-3	.	19	TGCGCCAGCAGTCCCAGGGGCGGGTCGGGACTACCTAGCACAGATACGCAGTATTTT	CASSPRGGSGLPSTDTQYF
.	TRBV27	TRBJ2-7	TRBD1	15	TGTGCCAGCAGTTCAAACCGGGACAGACTCTACGAGCAGTACTTC	CASSSNRDRLYEQYF
once	TRBV6-5	TRBJ1-2	TRBD1	16	TGTGCCAGCAGTTACTCATCGGAAGGGGGCGGCTATGGCTACACCTTC	CASSYSSEGGGYGYTF
.	TRBV4-1	TRBJ1-4	.	15	TGCGCCAGCTACTCCCGGGAGGGACCTAATGAAAAACTGTTTTTT	CASYSREGPNEKLFF
.	TRBV2	TRBJ2-7	.	12	TGTGCCAGCACGGGATATACCTACGAGCAGTACTTC	CASTGYTYEQYF
.	TRBV19	TRBJ1-3	.	13	TGTGCCAGTAGTATGAGCTCTGGAAACACCATATATTTT	CASSMSSGNTIYF
once	TRBV2	TRBJ1-1	.	16	TGTGCCAGCAGTCCCGGGCCAAACCCTTTGAACACTGAAGCTTTCTTT	CASSPGPNPLNTEAFF
.	TRBV6-5	TRBJ2-1	.	12	TGTGCCAGCAGTAAAACGGGTGGGCAGCAGTTCTTC	CASSKTGGQQFF
once	TRBV7-9	TRBJ2-5	.	16	TGTGCCAGCAGCTTAGCGCAATCTACGGGGCCCAGGACCCAGTACTTC	CASSLAQSTGPRTQYF
few	TRBV6-1	TRBJ2-7	.	14	TGTGCCAGCAGTGATACGGGAATCCCCTACGAGCAGTACTTC	CASSDTGIPYEQYF
.	TRBV9	TRBJ1-1	.	13	TGTGCCAGCAGCTGGACAGTGAACACTGAAGCTTTCTTT	CASSWTVNTEAFF
.	TRBV25-1	TRBJ2-2	.	16	TGTGCCAGCAGTGATTATCCGGGACTCCACACCGGGGAGCTGTTTTTT	CASSDYPGLHTGELFF
.	TRBV29-1	TRBJ2-3	TRBD1	16	TGCAGCGTAACCGGTTTACAGGGGGCGTCCACAGATACGCAGTATTTT	CSVTGLQGASTDTQYF
.	TRBV5-1	TRBJ1-1	TRBD1	16	TGCGCCAGCAGCCCAGGGACAGGGCTGGGCGACACTGAAGCTTTCTTT	CASSPGTGLGDTEAFF
.	TRBV21-1	TRBJ2-3	.	16	TGTGCCAGCAGCAAAGTGAGGGAGGGCCCTGAAGATACGCAGTATTTT	CASSKVREGPEDTQYF
.	TRBV19	TRBJ1-1	.	13	TGTGCCAGTAGTATAGTGGTGGGCACTGAAGCTTTCTTT	CASSIVVGTEAFF
once	TRBV21-1	TRBJ2-7	.	20	TGTGCCAGCAGCAATTGGACTAGCGGGATCCCTGCGACGGTCCACTACGAGCAGTACTTC	CASSNWTSGIPATVHYEQYF
.	TRBV5-1	TRBJ2-7	.	16	TGCGCCAGCAGCCAATCCCTTTTCCGGGACAACTACGAGCAGTACTTC	CASSQSLFRDNYEQYF
.	TRBV11-2	TRBJ2-2	.	14	TGTGCCAGCAGCTTAGTGGGCAGGACCGGGGAGCTGTTTTTT	CASSLVGRTGELFF
.	TRBV19	TRBJ1-2	.	13	TGTGCCAGTAAACCCGCGACAACGTATGGCTACACCTTC	CASKPATTYGYTF
.	TRBV6-5	TRBJ2-1	.	16	TGTGCCAGCAGTTACTCCGTCACCTCTAGGGTCGATGAGCAGTTCTTC	CASSYSVTSRVDEQFF
.	TRBV5-5	TRBJ2-7	TRBD1	16	TGTGCCAGCAGCCCACCCCGGGACAGGGGATTCCACGAGCAGTACTTC	CASSPPRDRGFHEQYF
.	TRBV2	TRBJ1-2	TRBD1	15	TGTGCCAGCAGGGGACAGGGGCCCACTAACTATGGCTACACCTTC	CASRGQGPTNYGYTF
.	TRBV29-1	TRBJ1-6	TRBD1	14	TGCAGCGTTTCTACAGGGGGTGATAATTCACCCCTCCACTTT	CSVSTGGDNSPLHF
.	TRBV2	TRBJ2-7	TRBD1	17	TGTGCCAGCAGCAATCTTTCTTTTAGGACAGGGGCCTACGAGCAGTACTTC	CASSNLSFRTGAYEQYF
once	TRBV2	TRBJ1-1	.	13	TGTGCCAGCACTTTTGGGGGCCGCACTGAAGCTTTCTTT	CASTFGGRTEAFF
once	TRBV7-6	TRBJ2-3	.	15	TGTGCCAGCAGCTTAGCGGGGACTAGCACAGATACGCAGTATTTT	CASSLAGTSTDTQYF
.	TRBV19	TRBJ1-2	.	13	TGTGCCAGTAGTATAGGACAGAGCTATGGCTACACCTTC	CASSIGQSYGYTF
once	TRBV6-1	TRBJ1-1	.	13	TGTGCCAGCAGTGAAGGAGGGAGCCTCGAAGCTTTCTTT	CASSEGGSLEAFF
.	TRBV11-2	TRBJ2-7	TRBD2	16	TGTGCCAGCAGCGATCCTGTTTATAGCGGGAGCGTTGAGCAGTACTTC	CASSDPVYSGSVEQYF
.	TRBV18	TRBJ2-2	.	15	TGTGCCAGCTCACCACCGAGACAGGCCTCCGGGGAGCTGTTTTTT	CASSPPRQASGELFF
.	TRBV4-1	TRBJ1-1	.	14	TGCGCCAGCAGCCAAGTTACGATACACACTGAAGCTTTCTTT	CASSQVTIHTEAFF
.	TRBV6-6	TRBJ1-5	TRBD1	16	TGTGCCAGCAGTCCCGAGGACAGGGGTGGCAATCAGCCCCAGCATTTT	CASSPEDRGGNQPQHF
.	TRBV2	TRBJ2-5	.	11	TGTGCCAGCAGTAATCGAGAGACCCAGTACTTC	CASSNRETQYF
.	TRBV9	TRBJ1-2	.	15	TGTGCCAGCAGCGTAGATCATACAGCCCCCTATGGCTACACCTTC	CASSVDHTAPYGYTF
few	TRBV25-1	TRBJ1-4	TRBD1	16	TGTGCCAGCAGTGAGTCCCAGGGGGCAACTAATGAAAAACTGTTTTTT	CASSESQGATNEKLFF